The sequence of this T cell receptor beta chain was determined in a study of shared clonotypes between healthy human individuals (TCRdb year 2020). The study in broad terms: Two women and a few men aged 18 to 49 years were included in the cohort. Each donor's leukapheresis produced roughly between roughly 0.85 and 9.5 billion PBMCs. For each donor, CD4 naive and CD4 memory were each run on three plates, CD8 naive on two plates, and CD8 memory on one plate. To estimate repertoire size and how much clonotype sharing occurs between individuals, the study deeply sequenced the blood TCR repertoires of roughly 5 healthy adults. To increase sequencing depth and limit assay-specific biases, TCR repertoire library preparation and sequencing were carried out by different laboratories using diverse techniques. Paper-wide results and their limitations: Even with the large sequencing depth, rarefaction of the sorted-subset datasets indicated that sequencing was incomplete. Across four donors, roughly 5.1% of naive CD4, roughly 3.8% of naive CD8, under 2.5% of memory CD4, and under 0.45% of memory CD8 clonotypes were shared. Based on pairwise subsampling, the degree of clonotype sharing among donors was expected to be affected by sequencing depth. Higher generation probabilities were observed for clonotypes shared by all four sorted-subset donors than for non-shared clonotypes. Because the study included a small number of donors, the genetic and exposure-history diversity represented was limited. Sampling was restricted to blood, and TCR repertoires in tissue are likely to differ from TCR repertoires in blood. Naive subsets generally had larger estimated clonotype richness than memory subsets did.

Donors were healthy HIV-negative adults with no recently reported acute infections or vaccinations. All donors were Caucasian adults living in Nashville, Tennessee, USA. Magnetic negative selection was used to enrich CD4+ T cells, after which naive cells were positively selected on CD45RA and the negative fraction became the memory subset. Blood was collected by leukapheresis, and PBMCs were isolated by Ficoll-Histopaque density gradient centrifugation and then cryopreserved in liquid nitrogen vapor phase. Analytical flow cytometry was used to check the purity and quantity of each magnetically sorted T cell population. From each sorted fraction, genomic DNA was isolated and quantified by UV absorbance on a Nanodrop 2000c. Concerning this clone itself: What this receptor recognizes is not known. Base qualities are missing; no much larger clone stands one base away.

Measured from the cysteine to the phenylalanine, the CDR3 is 15 residues long. CDR3 DNA only is kept here, 45 bases in frame from base 1. Sequences SEHNR (CDR1) and FQNEAQ (CDR2) are obtained from the germline V gene (reference sequence). V and J lose 1 base and 3 bases, and a span of 12 bases separates them. Using the deep immunoSEQ assay, multiplex PCR amplified TCR CDR3 regions from genomic DNA. Extracted genomic DNA from each cell subset was spread evenly across all wells of several immunoSEQ 96-well plates, with each plate serving as a replicate. For sorted subsets, approximately 190 ng genomic DNA, equal to 30,000 or so T cell genomes, was loaded into each replicate PCR. The purified libraries were quantified using a Qubit 3.0 fluorometer, sized with a Bioanalyzer 2100, and then quantified again using the KAPA Library Quantification kit. Each immunoSEQ 96-well plate was sequenced on its own single-read 150-cycle Illumina NextSeq 550 flow cell. In the paper's pipeline: Because the immunoSEQ output held only junctional sequences and lacked quality scores, the filtering could not match the filtering applied to full-length reads. To assign V/J genes and CDR3, sequences were annotated against IMGT germline references using PyIR, a Python wrapper for IgBLAST v1.9. Reads were removed for weak V/J assignments (E-value above 1e-6), missing CDR3, stop codons, out-of-frame junctions, or ambiguous translated residues. V3J clonotypes were defined by identical inferred V gene, J gene, and CDR3 amino acid sequence. Percentage overlap between repertoires was calculated by dividing the number of shared unique clonotypes by the size of the smaller repertoire. Repertoire richness was assessed with RTK rarefaction, the Chao1 estimator, and Recon v2.1 estimates of unobserved clonotypes. Generation probabilities for all TCRbeta clonotypes obtained by the gDNA method from a handful of donors were computed using OLGA. TCRdb provides this immuneACCESS table in a form limited to in-frame rearrangements. Some clones are lacking; in checked studies, under half of them reflect an unresolved V gene, and why the rest are absent is not known. The V and J calls and clone size are taken from that table; D and trimming were inferred from the DNA. The sample table lists about 980,000 clones, over 60% of them with a count of one. Approximately 1.5% of the sample is taken by the ten largest.

The sequenced sample consisted of memory CD4+ T cells sorted from blood. Read against the paper, the sample's cell subset or site label means: CD45RA-negative fraction. The sequence was collected from a man aged 18 to 30 in good health. The sequence is built from TRBV7-9 and TRBJ1-1; confidence is insufficient to name the D gene. In nucleotide form, the sequence is TGTGCCAGCAGCTTAGACGCGGGATGGGACACTGAAGCTTTCTTT. It translates to CASSLDAGWDTEAFF.